This passage covers 20 T cell receptor beta chains from one sample sequenced in a study of blood T cell repertoires in COVID-19. Assay used: immunoSEQ multiplex PCR; TCRdb lists only in-frame clones, some missing. This table has approximately 280,000 clones, 90% appearing once. Sequenced: PBMCs or T cells enriched from blood (not recorded which). The receptors were gathered from a woman aged 18 to 35 with acute COVID-19.

The chain links TRBV7-6 to TRBJ2-1; possibly TRBD2 for D (5 bases). The V and J ends lost 2 bases and 8 bases respectively, with 16 bases between them. Germline V lookup: CDR1 SGHVS, CDR2 FNYEAQ. The CDR3 consists of 15 residues. The CDR3 region has the DNA TGTGCCAGCAGCTTAACGGGTTTTGGTAGCGATGAGCAGTTCTTC. Its protein is CASSLTGFGSDEQFF.

This rearrangement joins TRBV18 to TRBJ1-5; D is unclear. Germline CDR1 and CDR2: KGHSH and LQKENI. The CDR3 has 14 residues. V was shortened by 8 bases and J by 2 bases, with 13 bases between the two germline ends. The CDR3 protein is CASARFVGNQPQHF. The DNA of the CDR3 is TGTGCCAGCGCGAGATTCGTTGGCAATCAGCCCCAGCATTTT.

V gene TRBV7-9 combines with J gene TRBJ2-3; D is unclear. The CDR3 has 13 amino acids. The V and J ends lost 8 bases and 3 bases respectively, with 12 bases between them. Looked up from germline, CDR1 is SEHNR and CDR2 is FQNEAQ (reference sequence). The CDR3 DNA sequence: TGTGCCAGCGCGGAGTACGGTACAGATACGCAGTATTTT. Translating gives CASAEYGTDTQYF.

The J gene is TRBJ1-2, the V gene TRBV28; D remains ambiguous. The CDR3 is 12 residues long. Looked up from germline, CDR1 is MDHEN and CDR2 is SYDVKM. The V end lost 1 base, the J end lost 8 bases, and 8 bases lay between the germline ends. CDR3 sequence reads: CASSLFPEGYTF. Written as DNA, the CDR3 is TGTGCCAGCAGTTTATTCCCCGAGGGCTACACCTTC.

V usage is TRBV5-1 and J usage is TRBJ2-4; 9 positions match TRBD1. In germline, CDR1 is SGHRS, CDR2 YFSETQ. Germline trimming cut 4 bases from V and 9 bases from J; bases unmatched to any gene: 17. The CDR3 spans 17 residues. The CDR3 here is CASSPAPSGTGRGIQYF. CDR3 coding DNA: TGCGCCAGCAGCCCTGCCCCCTCCGGGACAGGGAGGGGCATTCAGTACTTC.

This clone was detected only once. V gene TRBV29-1 combines with J gene TRBJ1-1; no clear D. V was cut by 5 bases and J by 4 bases, with 8 bases left in between. The CDR3 loop spans 11 amino acids. CDR1 is SQVTM, CDR2 ANQGSEA, per germline. CDR3 in DNA: TGCAGCGTTATCTCGGTCACTGAAGCTTTCTTT. It translates to CSVISVTEAFF. Full variable domain (outside the CDR3, taken from reference TRBV29-1 and TRBJ1-1): SAVISQKPSRDICQRGTSLTIQCQVDSQVTMMFWYRQQPGQSLTLIATANQGSEATYESGFVIDKFPISRPNLTFSTLTVSNMSPEDSSIYLCSVISVTEAFFGQGTRLTVV.

The gene calls are TRBV5-5 and TRBJ1-1; 7 bases line up with TRBD1. The CDR3 has 12 residues. Germline V gene lookup returns CDR1 SGHKS and CDR2 YYEKEE (reference sequence). J gave up 5 bases and V 6 bases, and 4 bases lay outside the gene matches. CDR3 nucleotides: TGTGCCAGCATTTACAGGGGAACTGAAGCTTTCTTT. This sequence encodes CASIYRGTEAFF.

The table lists this clone with a count of one. The gene calls are TRBV6-1 and TRBJ1-5; TRBD1 is a possible D gene (6 bases). V gave up 3 bases and J gave up 6 bases, with 15 bases separating them. Germline V CDR1 and CDR2: MNHNS, SASEGT. The CDR3 extends over 15 amino acids. This CDR3 is CASSEIDRPLQPQHF. CDR3 bases: TGTGCCAGCAGTGAGATTGACAGGCCCCTTCAGCCCCAGCATTTT.

This chain links TRBV2 with TRBJ2-5; no firm D call. Trimming took off 2 bases at V and 4 bases at J, with 11 bases between the two ends. This CDR3 comprises 14 residues. CDR1 is SNHLY, CDR2 FYNNEI, per germline. The CDR3 nucleotides read TGTGCCAGCAGTGAAACTCCTAGGCGAGAGACCCAGTACTTC. Its protein is CASSETPRRETQYF.

The chain is built from TRBV27 and TRBJ2-2, with TRBD2 matching over 7 bases. This CDR3 region has 15 residues. Germline loops: CDR1 MNHEY, CDR2 SMNVEV (reference sequence). The junction had 8 bases not matched to a gene; V was cut back by 6 bases and J by 4 bases. CDR3: CASSPGGRGTGELFF. Written as DNA, the CDR3 is TGTGCCAGCAGCCCGGGAGGTCGAGGCACCGGGGAGCTGTTTTTT.

For the CDR3, the DNA is TGTGCCAGTAGGCCGGGACAGGGGGCTGTCGAGCAGTACTTC. This sequence encodes CASRPGQGAVEQYF. The V call is TRBV19, the J call TRBJ2-7, with TRBD1 matching 12 bases. CDR1 is LNHDA and CDR2 is SQIVND in the germline V gene (reference sequence). Trimming took 6 bases from V and 6 from J; bases not matched to a gene: 6. This CDR3 comprises 14 residues.

Note on this clone: The sample has other DNA sequences that encode this CDR3 too. J is TRBJ2-7 and V is TRBV2; the D is unclear. Trimming left V 5 bases short and J 2 bases short, with 7 bases between. Germline CDR1 SNHLY, CDR2 FYNNEI. The CDR3 extends over 12 amino acids. CDR3 loop: CASSRQAYEQYF. CDR3 coding DNA: TGTGCCAGCAGTCGGCAGGCCTACGAGCAGTACTTC.

A note on this clone: One end of the junction varies from germline; a read error may be responsible. This chain joins TRBV15 and TRBJ2-4; 7 positions agree with TRBD1. Germline CDR1 and CDR2: LNHNV and YYDKDF (reference sequence). The CDR3 has 12 amino acids. The chain's CDR3 is CATSRDRTGVHF. CDR3 nucleotides: TGTGCCACCAGCAGAGATCGAACAGGGGTGCACTTC.

V and J are TRBV15 and TRBJ2-3; D is possibly TRBD2 (5 bases). This CDR3 contains 15 residues. CDR1 LNHNV and CDR2 YYDKDF come from the germline V gene (reference sequence). The germline V and J ends were trimmed by 0 bases and 2 bases, with 9 bases remaining between them. The CDR3 region has the DNA TGTGCCACCAGCAGAGATCTAGCAGCCACAGATACGCAGTATTTT. Its protein is CATSRDLAATDTQYF.

The chain joins TRBV7-9 to TRBJ1-3; D not certain. The germline V gene has CDR1 SEHNR and CDR2 FQNEAQ (reference sequence). This CDR3 contains 15 residues. V shed 5 bases and J shed 0 bases, with 11 bases lying between them. The CDR3 bases are TGTGCCAGCAGCCCTTCGCGTGACTCTGGAAACACCATATATTTT. Translating it yields CASSPSRDSGNTIYF.

The gene calls are TRBV4-1 and TRBJ1-2, with TRBD1 identical over 7 bases. This CDR3 is built from 17 residues. The trim removed 1 base at V and 4 bases at J, leaving 12 bases unmatched. Looked up from germline, CDR1 is MGHRA and CDR2 is YSYEKL. CDR3 sequence: CASSQAIGGIVSYGYTF. The CDR3 DNA is TGCGCCAGCAGCCAAGCTATAGGGGGCATTGTTAGCTATGGCTACACCTTC.

This chain links TRBV3-1 (or the pseudogene TRBV3-2) with TRBJ1-1; 8 positions match TRBD1. The CDR3 is 14 amino acids. Trimming at V came to 3 bases and at J to 7 bases, leaving 7 bases not matched to a gene. Germline V CDR1 and CDR2: LGHDT, YNNKEL (reference sequence). The CDR3 DNA reads as TGTGCCAGCAGCCAGAATACCGGGACAGGTGAAGCTTTCTTT. Translated, it gives CASSQNTGTGEAFF.

CDR3 loop: CASGDRSPYGYTF. For the CDR3, the DNA is TGTGCCAGCGGGGACAGGAGCCCCTATGGCTACACCTTC. The rearrangement joins TRBV27 to TRBJ1-2; 8 nucleotides agree with TRBD1. CDR3 size: 13 residues. From germline, CDR1 is MNHEY and CDR2 SMNVEV (reference sequence). With 8 bases clipped from V and 4 bases from J, the junction kept 6 bases outside the gene matches.

This chain connects TRBV28 to TRBJ2-7; 15 positions match TRBD2. V trimming: 3 bases; J trimming: 4 bases; junction bases outside the gene matches: 4. Germline values: CDR1 MDHEN, CDR2 SYDVKM. The length of the CDR3 is 16 residues. This CDR3 is CASSFRTSGREYEQYF. In DNA form, the CDR3 reads TGTGCCAGCAGTTTCCGGACTAGCGGGAGGGAATACGAGCAGTACTTC. Looking up the rest from reference TRBV28 and TRBJ2-7 gives the full variable domain: DVKVTQSSRYLVKRTGEKVFLECVQDMDHENMFWYRQDPGLGLRLIYFSYDVKMKEKGDIPEGYSVSREKKERFSLILESASTNQTSMYLCASSFRTSGREYEQYFGPGTRLTVT.

The V call is TRBV4-2, the J call TRBJ1-1, with D possibly being TRBD1 (5 bases). The V end was cut by 3 bases, the J end by 1 base, with 15 bases between. In germline, CDR1 is LGHNA, CDR2 YNFKEQ. The CDR3 totals 16 residues. This CDR3 is CASSQLEDTKNTEAFF. In DNA form, the CDR3 reads TGTGCCAGCAGCCAGTTAGAGGACACTAAGAACACTGAAGCTTTCTTT.